This record covers a single TCR beta chain. Its antigen is not identified. Produced via immunoSEQ multiplex PCR; TCRdb's table is partial and in-frame only. The sample contains around 18,000 clones, 80% to 90% of which appear only once. V gave up 5 bases and J gave up 4 bases, with 12 bases separating them. Germline V gives CDR1 SEHNR, CDR2 FQNEAQ (reference sequence). The CDR3 spans 14 residues. Sampled blood was obtained at baseline, cycle 4 day 1, and cycle 7 day 1. These data come from a study of OX40 agonist ivuxolimab in advanced cancers. Overall study findings and caveats: Relative to CD4+ cells, CD8+ T cells on average had more expanded clones. CD4+ and CD8+ T cells in blood underwent clonal expansion by week 6 at 0.1 to 3.0 mg/kg.

Source: CD4+ or CD8+ T cells sorted from blood, taken in a trial of the OX40 agonist ivuxolimab. The chain carries TRBV7-9 and TRBJ1-3; D not certain. The sequence came from an adult with an advanced solid tumor such as melanoma, head and neck, liver or kidney cancer. The CDR3 DNA is TGTGCCAGCAGCAAGGTGCAACGGGGAAACACCATATATTTT. Protein sequence: CASSKVQRGNTIYF.